The 24 T cell receptor beta chains given below trace back to one sample, sequenced in a study of CD8+CD57+ T cells in acquired aplastic anemia. According to the study, genomic DNA was the template for TCR beta VDJ and CDR3 profiling. TCRdb redid the calling of the reads with MiXCR, one entry per CDR3 protein. The sample shows roughly 170,000 distinct CDR3 sequences, around 50% of them seen only once. In patients chosen for sequencing, flow cytometry had shown CD8+CD57+ cell expansion. Input material: sorted CD4+, CD8+, or CD8+CD57+ T cells (not recorded which) from PBMCs. The receptors stem from a human donor with aplastic anemia.

The table lists this clonotype with many counts. This chain joins TRBV20-1 and TRBJ2-3; a possible D gene is TRBD2 (6 bases). The V end lost 0 bases, the J end lost 10 bases, and 11 bases lay between the germline ends. Germline assignment: CDR1 DFQATT and CDR2 SNEGSKA (reference sequence). The CDR3 spans 12 residues. This CDR3 is CSARDSQRAQYF. The CDR3 DNA reads as TGCAGTGCTAGAGATTCTCAGCGGGCGCAGTATTTT.

This chain joins TRBV9 and TRBJ1-1; TRBD1 is a possible D gene (6 bases). The V end was cut by 0 bases, the J end by 6 bases, with 18 bases between. CDR1 is SGDLS and CDR2 is YYNGEE in the germline V gene. This CDR3 is 16 amino acids long. The CDR3 bases are TGTGCCAGCAGCGTAGATGCAGGGGCCGCATTTTCTGAAGCTTTCTTT. Amino acids: CASSVDAGAAFSEAFF.

This clonotype came up many times. This chain joins TRBV2 and TRBJ1-6, with unresolved D. Germline V gene sequence: CDR1 SNHLY, CDR2 FYNNEI. This CDR3 is built from 12 residues. V lost 3 bases to trimming and J lost 14 bases, with 11 bases between them. The CDR3 nucleotides are TGTGCCAGCAGTGACCGGTTTGCAACCCTCCACTTT. Amino acids: CASSDRFATLHF.

This chain connects TRBV5-1 to TRBJ2-4; D possibly corresponds to TRBD1 (6 bases). Germline V CDR1 and CDR2: SGHRS, YFSETQ. V lost 4 bases and J 4 bases, leaving 15 bases between the germline ends. This CDR3 is 15 amino acids long. CDR3: CASSVGLQGKNIQYF. The CDR3 nucleotides read TGCGCCAGCAGCGTTGGGCTACAGGGTAAAAACATTCAGTACTTC.

The chain combines TRBV19 with TRBJ2-2; TRBD1 or TRBD2 may be the D gene (6 bases each). The CDR3 runs to 12 residues. Germline V CDR1 and CDR2: LNHDA, SQIVND (reference sequence). V lost 11 bases and J 6 bases, leaving 13 bases between the germline ends. CDR3 sequence reads: CAVGGLPGELFF. The CDR3 bases are TGTGCCGTAGGGGGGCTGCCCGGGGAGCTGTTTTTT. Full variable domain (remainder filled in from reference TRBV19 and TRBJ2-2): DGGITQSPKYLFRKEGQNVTLSCEQNLNHDAMYWYRQDPGQGLRLIYYSQIVNDFQKGDIAEGYSVSREKKESFPLTVTSAQKNPTAFYLCAVGGLPGELFFGEGSRLTVL.

This clonotype was counted at least ten times. This chain joins TRBV5-4 and TRBJ1-6; D uncertain. The V end lost 2 bases, the J end lost 0 bases, and 9 bases lay between the germline ends. The CDR3 loop spans 16 amino acids. Germline-derived CDR1 and CDR2 are SGHNT and YYREEE (reference sequence). CDR3 loop: CASSFSGSSYNSPLHF. The DNA of the CDR3 is TGTGCCAGCAGCTTTTCAGGAAGCTCCTATAATTCACCCCTCCACTTT.

This clonotype was seen ten or more times. The V and J genes are TRBV12-3 or TRBV12-4 and TRBJ1-5; D possibly corresponds to TRBD1 (6 bases). This CDR3 has 12 amino acids. V lost 5 bases to trimming and J lost 9 bases, with 11 bases between them. CDR3 DNA: TGTGCCAGCAGTGAACAGGGTTCGCCCCAGCATTTT. It is translated as CASSEQGSPQHF.

The chain joins TRBV19 to TRBJ1-2; 8 positions match TRBD1. Germline values: CDR1 LNHDA, CDR2 SQIVND (reference sequence). This CDR3 contains 12 residues. Trimming at V came to 4 bases and at J to 9 bases, leaving 4 bases not matched to a gene. This CDR3 is CASSKGQVSYTF. For the CDR3, the DNA is TGTGCCAGTAGTAAGGGACAGGTGAGCTACACCTTC.

The V and J genes are TRBV29-1 and TRBJ1-2, with a possible D match to TRBD1 (6 bases). CDR3 size: 12 residues. V shed 3 bases and J shed 4 bases, with 9 bases lying between them. Germline V CDR1 and CDR2: SQVTM, ANQGSEA. In DNA, the CDR3 is TGCAGCGTTGACGGCAGGGGCTATGGCTACACCTTC. Protein sequence: CSVDGRGYGYTF.

This clonotype has more than one count but fewer than ten. The chain links TRBV10-3 to TRBJ2-5, with TRBD1 matching 7 bases. V lost 1 base to trimming and J lost 1 base; unmatched junction nucleotides: 6. CDR1 is ENHRY and CDR2 is SYGVKD in the germline V gene. The length of the CDR3 is 16 residues. The CDR3 DNA reads as TGTGCCATCAGTGAGTTCGTCGGGACAGCCCAAGAGACCCAGTACTTC. It is translated as CAISEFVGTAQETQYF.

This clonotype has only a few counts. The chain couples TRBV30 to TRBJ1-2; 9 nucleotides align to TRBD1. The J segment lost 4 bases and the V segment lost 0 bases, leaving 3 bases of the junction unmatched. CDR3 length equals 14 residues. The germline CDR1 and CDR2 sequences are GTSNPN and SVGIG (reference sequence). The chain's CDR3 is CAWSVGQGIYGYTF. CDR3 DNA sequence: TGTGCCTGGAGTGTGGGACAGGGCATCTATGGCTACACCTTC. The entire variable domain, with the rest obtained from reference TRBV30 and TRBJ1-2, is as follows: SQTIHQWPATLVQPVGSPLSLECTVEGTSNPNLYWYRQAAGRGLQLLFYSVGIGQISSEVPQNLSASRPQDRQFILSSKKLLLSDSGFYLCAWSVGQGIYGYTFGSGTRLTVV.

This clonotype was seen at least ten times. The gene calls are TRBV4-2 and TRBJ2-3; D remains ambiguous. Germline CDR1 is LGHNA and CDR2 is YNFKEQ. Trimming left V 0 bases short and J 11 bases short, with 12 bases between. The CDR3 has 13 residues. Here the CDR3 reads CASSQDSSYQQYF. In nucleotides, the CDR3 is TGTGCCAGCAGCCAAGATTCTTCGTACCAGCAGTATTTT.

The chain couples TRBV10-3 to TRBJ2-3, with D possibly TRBD1 on 6 matching bases. There are 15 residues in the CDR3. CDR1 ENHRY and CDR2 SYGVKD come from the germline V gene. The V end was cut by 7 bases, the J end by 4 bases, with 18 bases between. The DNA for the CDR3 is TGTGCCATCAAACTAGGCGGCCAGGGGTCAGATACGCAGTATTTT. It encodes CAIKLGGQGSDTQYF.

CDR3 sequence: CASSLAAGPQETQYF. DNA for the CDR3: TGTGCCAGCAGCTTAGCCGCGGGTCCCCAAGAGACCCAGTACTTC. This chain joins TRBV7-9 and TRBJ2-5, with a tentative D call TRBD2 (5 bases). V lost 0 bases to trimming and J lost 1 base, with 9 bases between them. The CDR3 is 15 amino acids. The germline V gene encodes CDR1 SEHNR and CDR2 FQNEAQ (reference sequence).

The sample holds a few counts of this clonotype. A read error may be the cause here, since a much bigger clone is one base away. The chain uses TRBV7-2 and TRBJ2-7; tentatively, D is TRBD1 (5 bases). Trimming stripped 8 bases from V and 9 bases from J, with 11 bases between. The CDR3 contains 10 residues. Germline lookup yields CDR1 SGHTA and CDR2 FQGNSA. The CDR3: CASPRGGQYF. The CDR3 DNA reads as TGTGCCAGCCCTAGGGGCGGGCAGTACTTC.

The chain is built from TRBV7-3 and TRBJ1-2, with D possibly TRBD1 on 5 matching bases. The germline V and J ends were trimmed by 0 bases and 5 bases, with 13 bases remaining between them. Looked up from germline, CDR1 is SGHTA and CDR2 is FQGTGA. This CDR3 contains 15 residues. DNA for the CDR3: TGTGCCAGCAGCTTAACAGGGGATTGGAGGTATGGCTACACCTTC. This encodes CASSLTGDWRYGYTF.

The gene calls are TRBV7-6 and TRBJ1-3, with D uncertain. V was pared by 2 bases and J by 0 bases, with 2 bases between. The CDR3 covers 13 residues. Germline V gene lookup returns CDR1 SGHVS and CDR2 FNYEAQ. CDR3 bases: TGTGCCAGCAGCTTAAGCTCTGGAAACACCATATATTTT. Translating it yields CASSLSSGNTIYF. The full variable domain, completed using reference TRBV7-6 and TRBJ1-3, is GAGVSQSPRYKVTKRGQDVALRCDPISGHVSLYWYRQALGQGPEFLTYFNYEAQQDKSGLPNDRFSAERPEGSISTLTIQRTEQRDSAMYRCASSLSSGNTIYFGEGSWLTVV.

The table lists this clonotype with many counts. This chain uses TRBV7-8 with TRBJ1-5; 8 nucleotides line up with TRBD1. The CDR3 covers 15 residues. The germline V gene has CDR1 SGHVS and CDR2 FQNEAQ. Losses at the gene ends were 5 bases for V and 5 bases for J; bases not matched to a gene: 8. CDR3 DNA sequence: TGTGCCAGCAGCCAAAGACAGGGGTCATATCAGCCCCAGCATTTT. Amino acid sequence: CASSQRQGSYQPQHF.

Points on this clonotype: Relative to the germline gene, one junction end is altered; a read error may explain this. The chain recombines TRBV10-3 with TRBJ1-6; TRBD1 agrees at 10 bases. The length of the CDR3 is 15 residues. Per the germline V gene, CDR1 is ENHRY and CDR2 is SYGVKD. Here the CDR3 reads CASSDGQGDNSPLHF. The CDR3 nucleotides are TGTGCCAGCAGTGACGGACAGGGGGATAATTCACCCCTCCACTTT.

This chain connects TRBV25-1 to TRBJ1-1; D might be TRBD1 (5 bases). Germline V gives CDR1 MGHDK, CDR2 SYGVNS. V was clipped by 6 bases and J by 5 bases, with 13 bases between them. This CDR3 comprises 13 residues. CDR3 coding DNA: TGTGCCAGCAGCGGGGGGTTCGGGACTGAAGCTTTCTTT. Its translation is CASSGGFGTEAFF.

This chain links TRBV11-2 with TRBJ2-5; TRBD1 matches at 7 bases. The junction had 8 bases not matched to a gene; V was cut back by 5 bases and J by 5 bases. The CDR3 consists of 14 residues. CDR1 and CDR2 (germline): SGHAT, FQNNGV. The CDR3 loop is CASSPPTGFETQYF. The DNA for the CDR3 is TGTGCCAGCAGCCCTCCGACAGGGTTCGAGACCCAGTACTTC.

This clonotype was counted at least ten times. The V and J genes are TRBV30 and TRBJ1-6; D unclear. The CDR3 is 13 amino acids. Germline V gene sequence: CDR1 GTSNPN, CDR2 SVGIG (reference sequence). V lost 1 base and J 10 bases, leaving 11 bases between the germline ends. The CDR3 bases are TGTGCCTGGAGTGGCGGCTCGAGGTCACCCCTCCACTTT. Translation: CAWSGGSRSPLHF. Complete variable domain (other parts from reference TRBV30 and TRBJ1-6): SQTIHQWPATLVQPVGSPLSLECTVEGTSNPNLYWYRQAAGRGLQLLFYSVGIGQISSEVPQNLSASRPQDRQFILSSKKLLLSDSGFYLCAWSGGSRSPLHFGNGTRLTVT.

The chain links TRBV24-1 to TRBJ1-2; D might be TRBD1 (6 bases). V lost 3 bases and J lost 8, with 9 bases in between. Germline V lookup: CDR1 KGHDR, CDR2 SFDVKD. This CDR3 spans 12 amino acids. Here the CDR3 DNA reads TGTGCCACCAGTGATAACAGGGCGGGCTACACCTTC. This encodes CATSDNRAGYTF.

This clonotype was observed a few times. The chain employs TRBV10-3 and TRBJ2-1; weak D call: TRBD2 (6 bases). Germline values: CDR1 ENHRY, CDR2 SYGVKD. CDR3 size: 13 residues. V was cut by 7 bases and J by 5 bases, with 12 bases left in between. CDR3 bases: TGTGCCATCACCGGGACTGGAAACAATGAGCAGTTCTTC. It encodes CAITGTGNNEQFF.